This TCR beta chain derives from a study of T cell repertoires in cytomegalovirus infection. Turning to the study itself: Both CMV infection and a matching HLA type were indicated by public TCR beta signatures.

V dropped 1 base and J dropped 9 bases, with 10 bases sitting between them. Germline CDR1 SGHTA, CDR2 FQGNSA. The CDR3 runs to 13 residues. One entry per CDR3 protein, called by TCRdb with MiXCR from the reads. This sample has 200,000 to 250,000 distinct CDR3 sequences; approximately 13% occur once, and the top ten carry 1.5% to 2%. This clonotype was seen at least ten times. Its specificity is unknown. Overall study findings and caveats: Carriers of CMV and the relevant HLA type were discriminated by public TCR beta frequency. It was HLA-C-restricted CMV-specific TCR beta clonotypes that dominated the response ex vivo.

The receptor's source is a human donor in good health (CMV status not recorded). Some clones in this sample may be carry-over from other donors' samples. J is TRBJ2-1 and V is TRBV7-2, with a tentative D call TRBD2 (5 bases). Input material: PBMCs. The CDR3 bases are TGTGCCAGCAGCTTAGACGGGGTCGGTGAGCAGTTCTTC. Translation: CASSLDGVGEQFF.